Reported below is one T cell receptor (beta chain). Original processing notes: Amplification from reference gene primers served as the basis for estimated nucleated cell counts. The protocol was immunoSEQ multiplex PCR, while the TCRdb copy is restricted to in-frame clones and leaves out a portion. D and trimming come from the DNA, and the V and J calls and clone size come from that table. The data contain under 300,000 clones, more than 65% of them singletons. This entry is derived from a study of blood T cell repertoires in COVID-19. Across the study: The United States, Italy and Spain supplied acute and convalescent COVID-19 samples. T cells, B-cell-depleted T cells, or PBMCs provided the cDNA or gDNA that served as material.

CDR3 size: 16 residues. The V gene's germline CDR1 is SGHRS and CDR2 YFSETQ. Trimming at V came to 0 bases and at J to 2 bases, leaving 6 bases not matched to a gene. Input material: peripheral blood. This clonotype originated in a woman aged 40-49 years with active or convalescent COVID-19. The chain uses TRBV5-1 and TRBJ2-3; 7 nucleotides line up with TRBD2. This CDR3 is CASSLAWGGLTDTQYF. The CDR3 nucleotides read TGCGCCAGCAGCTTGGCCTGGGGGGGTCTCACAGATACGCAGTATTTT.